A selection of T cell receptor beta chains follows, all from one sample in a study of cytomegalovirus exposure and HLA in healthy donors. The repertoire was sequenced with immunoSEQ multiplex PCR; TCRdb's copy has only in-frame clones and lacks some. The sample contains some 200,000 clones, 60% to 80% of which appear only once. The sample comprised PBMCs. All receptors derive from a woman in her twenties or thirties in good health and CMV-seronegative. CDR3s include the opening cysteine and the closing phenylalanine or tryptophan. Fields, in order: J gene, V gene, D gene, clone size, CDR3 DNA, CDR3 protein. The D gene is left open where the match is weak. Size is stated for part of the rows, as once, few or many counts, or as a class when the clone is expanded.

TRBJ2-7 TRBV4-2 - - TGTGCCAGCAGCCAGGCACCGGGACTCGAGCTCATCTTC CASSQAPGLELIF
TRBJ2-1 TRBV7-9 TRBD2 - TGTTCCAGCAGCTTAGCCGGGACTAGAGGGTTCTTC CSSSLAGTRGFF
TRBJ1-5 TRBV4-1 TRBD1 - TGCGCCAGCAGCCAAGACTGGAGGACAGGGGGGATTAGCAATCAGCCCCAGCATTTT CASSQDWRTGGISNQPQHF
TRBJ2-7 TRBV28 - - TGTGCCAGCAGTTCACCTCTCGACCTCGGGAGCAGGTACGAGCAGTACTTC CASSSPLDLGSRYEQYF
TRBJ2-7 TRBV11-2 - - TGTGCCAGCAGCGCGCGGGACGGCGAAGGTACCGAGCAGTACTTC CASSARDGEGTEQYF
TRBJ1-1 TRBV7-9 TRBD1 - TGTGCCAGCAGCTTAGGAAACGCAGGGGGAAGGATGAACACTGAAGCTTTCTTT CASSLGNAGGRMNTEAFF
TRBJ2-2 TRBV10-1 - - TGCGCCAGCGGACAACGGCCCCGAAACACCGGGGAGCTGTTTTTT CASGQRPRNTGELFF
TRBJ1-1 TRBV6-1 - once TGTGCCAGCAGTCGGACATCGGTAAAGAACACTGAAGCTTTCTTT CASSRTSVKNTEAFF
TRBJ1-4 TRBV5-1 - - TGCGCCAGCAGTGTCAGGGGCGGGGGCGAACATGAAAAACTGTTTTTT CASSVRGGGEHEKLFF
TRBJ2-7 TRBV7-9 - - TGTGCCAGCAGTCGTGGGGGGGCTGTGGACGAGCAGTACTTC CASSRGGAVDEQYF